This passage covers 11 T cell receptor beta chains from one sample sequenced in a study of blood T cell repertoires in COVID-19 (TCRdb year 2020). Receptor libraries were prepared by the immunoSEQ multiplex PCR assay. TCRdb provides this immuneACCESS table in a form limited to in-frame rearrangements. Some clones are lacking; in checked studies, under half of them reflect an unresolved V gene, and why the rest are absent is not known. For this sample the table gives 150,000 to 200,000 clones, of which about 90% were detected only once. The top ten clonotypes cover roughly 1.2% of the sample. The sequenced sample was PBMCs or T cells enriched from blood (not recorded which). The receptors were sampled from a human donor with acute COVID-19. The donor label of this sample is uncertain.

The chain combines TRBV10-3 with TRBJ1-5; D gene unclear. The germline gives CDR1 ENHRY, CDR2 SYGVKD. The CDR3 has 15 residues. Trimming pared 0 bases from V and 8 bases from J, leaving 14 bases between. The chain's CDR3 is CAISESRAHLEPQHF. As DNA, the CDR3 is TGTGCCATCAGTGAGTCGAGGGCACACCTCGAGCCCCAGCATTTT.

The CDR3 protein is CASSGSVQETQYF. The CDR3 DNA reads TGTGCCAGCAGTGGCTCGGTCCAAGAGACCCAGTACTTC. The chain has TRBV2 and TRBJ2-5; D is ambiguous. The V end lost 4 bases, the J end lost 1 base, and 7 bases lay between the germline ends. Germline lookup yields CDR1 SNHLY and CDR2 FYNNEI. The CDR3 contains 13 residues.

CDR3 DNA sequence: TGTGCCAGCACCACGACTCGAGGGGGCCTATCCTACGAGCAGTACTTC. Protein product: CASTTTRGGLSYEQYF. The rearrangement uses TRBV2 and TRBJ2-7; 7 bases line up with TRBD1. CDR3 length equals 16 residues. Germline assignment: CDR1 SNHLY and CDR2 FYNNEI. J gave up 1 base and V 7 bases, and 13 bases lay outside the gene matches.

This clone was detected once. The chain couples TRBV10-1 to TRBJ2-5; D perhaps matches TRBD2 (5 bases). CDR3 length: 15 residues. V was shortened by 6 bases and J by 5 bases, with 19 bases between the two germline ends. Germline CDR1 and CDR2: WNHNN and SYGVQD (reference sequence). The CDR3 nucleotides are TGCGCCAGCAGATCCGGGCCCGGGGAAGAGGAGACCCAGTACTTC. This sequence encodes CASRSGPGEEETQYF.

Concerning this clone itself: The same CDR3 can be traced to other DNA sequences in this sample. V gene TRBV19 combines with J gene TRBJ2-7; D might be TRBD2 (6 bases). Germline V gene data show CDR1 as LNHDA and CDR2 as SQIVND (reference sequence). V lost 3 bases to trimming and J lost 0 bases, with 9 bases between them. The CDR3 is made up of 14 amino acids. The CDR3 protein is CASSIVGGSYEQYF. The CDR3 region has the DNA TGTGCCAGTAGTATCGTCGGGGGCTCCTACGAGCAGTACTTC.

V and J are TRBV4-2 and TRBJ1-1; D gene uncertain. From germline, CDR1 is LGHNA and CDR2 YNFKEQ. V was cut by 4 bases and J by 6 bases, with 12 bases left in between. There are 13 residues in the CDR3. The CDR3 nucleotides are TGTGCCAGCAGCCCCAGTCGGGAGGCTGAAGCTTTCTTT. Translation gives CASSPSREAEAFF.

The CDR3 protein is CAISDWQGKPNEQFF. The CDR3, as DNA: TGTGCCATCAGTGATTGGCAGGGAAAACCAAATGAGCAGTTCTTC. The chain has TRBV10-3 and TRBJ2-1; D perhaps matches TRBD1 (5 bases). Germline V gene data show CDR1 as ENHRY and CDR2 as SYGVKD. Deletions cut 3 bases from V and 7 bases from J, with 16 bases between. This CDR3 spans 15 amino acids.

V is TRBV10-2 and J is TRBJ2-3, with D maybe TRBD1 (5 bases). This CDR3 has 16 residues. Germline V gene data show CDR1 as WSHSY and CDR2 as SAAADI. Trimming removed 4 bases from V and 2 bases from J, with 16 bases in between. CDR3 coding DNA: TGCGCCAGCAGTGCCCTCTCCTTCAGGGACACAGATACGCAGTATTTT. It translates to CASSALSFRDTDTQYF.

The rearrangement links TRBV19 to TRBJ2-2; no reliable D call. Trimming shortened V by 3 bases and J by 4 bases, and 12 bases separated the two germline ends. The V gene's germline CDR1 is LNHDA and CDR2 SQIVND (reference sequence). The CDR3 length is 15 residues. The CDR3 protein is CASSILPPGTGELFF. CDR3 DNA: TGTGCCAGTAGTATTCTTCCCCCAGGCACCGGGGAGCTGTTTTTT.

This chain uses TRBV4-1 with TRBJ1-2; the D is unclear. Trimming took 1 base from V and 4 from J, leaving 10 bases between them. From germline, CDR1 is MGHRA and CDR2 YSYEKL. This CDR3 has 14 residues. Here the CDR3 DNA reads TGCGCCAGCAGCCAAGGACCAGGCCCCTATGGCTACACCTTC. Translating it yields CASSQGPGPYGYTF.

V gene TRBV5-6 combines with J gene TRBJ1-2, with 7 bases that match TRBD1. J gave up 8 bases and V 5 bases, and 12 bases lay outside the gene matches. CDR3 size: 14 residues. Germline V gene sequence: CDR1 SGHDT, CDR2 YYEEEE. In DNA, the CDR3 is TGTGCCAGCAGAAATGAAGAGGGGGCGCGAGGCTACACCTTC. Translating it yields CASRNEEGARGYTF. Based on the CDR3 plus reference TRBV5-6 and TRBJ1-2, the full variable domain is DAGVTQSPTHLIKTRGQQVTLRCSPKSGHDTVSWYQQALGQGPQFIFQYYEEEERQRGNFPDRFSGHQFPNYSSELNVNALLLGDSALYLCASRNEEGARGYTFGSGTRLTVV.